The 19 T cell receptor beta chains below all came from one sample that was sequenced in a study of blood T cell repertoires in COVID-19. TCRdb's copy holds only in-frame clones and misses some; the assay was immunoSEQ multiplex PCR. Here the sample spans 120,000 to 150,000 clones, 84% being singletons. Sequenced material: peripheral blood. Receptors originate from a human donor in a cohort sampled during active COVID-19.

In this sample, this clone turned up a few times. The rearrangement uses TRBV11-3 and TRBJ2-1; 7 bases agree with TRBD2. This CDR3 contains 14 residues. Trimming at V came to 5 bases and at J to 6 bases, leaving 7 bases not matched to a gene. Germline CDR1 SGHNT, CDR2 YENEEA. CDR3 in amino acids: CASSAGLSGNEQFF. The DNA of the CDR3 is TGTGCCAGCAGCGCGGGACTATCGGGCAATGAGCAGTTCTTC.

The chain uses TRBV28 and TRBJ1-1; TRBD1 matches at 8 bases. This CDR3 contains 17 residues. Germline lookup yields CDR1 MDHEN and CDR2 SYDVKM. V was clipped by 1 base and J by 2 bases; unmatched bases: 9. CDR3 sequence: CASSLSSYRGTNTEAFF. The CDR3 nucleotides are TGTGCCAGCAGTTTATCTTCCTACAGGGGGACTAACACTGAAGCTTTCTTT.

This clone was found a few times. The chain is built from TRBV2 and TRBJ2-7, with 9 bases matching TRBD1. CDR3 size: 14 residues. Germline V gene data show CDR1 as SNHLY and CDR2 as FYNNEI. V lost 6 bases, J lost 1 base, and 4 bases stayed unmatched. For the CDR3, the DNA is TGTGCCAGCAGGGGGACAGGGATATCCTACGAGCAGTACTTC. Its protein is CASRGTGISYEQYF.

This sequence joins TRBV4-2 and TRBJ1-1; no firm D call. The CDR3 is 11 amino acids. The germline CDR1 and CDR2 sequences are LGHNA and YNFKEQ. V was clipped by 10 bases and J by 1 base, with 7 bases between them. CDR3 DNA: TGTGCCACCCAACAGAACACTGAAGCTTTCTTT. The encoded protein is CATQQNTEAFF.

V usage is TRBV7-2 and J usage is TRBJ2-7; 9 bases fit TRBD2. Germline CDR1 SGHTA, CDR2 FQGNSA. With V trimmed by 0 bases and J by 5 bases, 5 bases remained unmatched. The CDR3 contains 15 residues. For the CDR3, the DNA is TGTGCCAGCAGCTTAGCGCCGCGGGGGGGCCACGAGCAGTACTTC. Translated, it gives CASSLAPRGGHEQYF.

The chain carries TRBV28 and TRBJ1-3; no reliable D call. CDR3 length equals 13 residues. Germline loops: CDR1 MDHEN, CDR2 SYDVKM. V lost 5 bases to trimming and J lost 0 bases, with 5 bases between them. The CDR3 sequence is CASSPHSGNTIYF. CDR3 DNA: TGTGCCAGCAGTCCCCACTCTGGAAACACCATATATTTT.

This chain joins TRBV6-1 and TRBJ2-1, with 9 nucleotides matching TRBD2. Germline trimming cut 2 bases from V and 4 bases from J; bases unmatched to any gene: 3. The CDR3 extends over 15 amino acids. The germline V gene encodes CDR1 MNHNS and CDR2 SASEGT. The CDR3 DNA reads TGTGCCAGCAGTGAAACCGCGGGGGGGTACAATGAGCAGTTCTTC. Residues: CASSETAGGYNEQFF.

This chain links TRBV30 with TRBJ2-5; D perhaps matches TRBD2 (6 bases). The CDR3 length is 14 residues. CDR1 and CDR2 (germline): GTSNPN, SVGIG (reference sequence). Deletions cut 0 bases from V and 5 bases from J, with 13 bases between. The DNA for the CDR3 is TGTGCCTGGAGTGTTAAGGAGGGTTGGGAGACCCAGTACTTC. Translated, it gives CAWSVKEGWETQYF. The full variable domain, in which reference TRBV30 and TRBJ2-5 provide the parts outside the CDR3, is SQTIHQWPATLVQPVGSPLSLECTVEGTSNPNLYWYRQAAGRGLQLLFYSVGIGQISSEVPQNLSASRPQDRQFILSSKKLLLSDSGFYLCAWSVKEGWETQYFGPGTRLLVL.

V is TRBV6-5 and J is TRBJ2-1; unclear D gene. This CDR3 is built from 14 residues. Trimming pared 7 bases from V and 0 bases from J, leaving 10 bases between. The germline gives CDR1 MNHEY, CDR2 SVGAGI. The CDR3 DNA sequence: TGTGCCAGCATTGGCTCAATCTCCTACAATGAGCAGTTCTTC. It codes for CASIGSISYNEQFF.

This clone was seen a handful of times. Written as DNA, the CDR3 is TGCGCCAGCAGTGAGTACGGGGGGTCAGATAAGCCCCAGCATTTT. This sequence encodes CASSEYGGSDKPQHF. The chain carries TRBV10-1 and TRBJ1-5, with D perhaps TRBD1 (5 bases). CDR3 size: 15 residues. Trimming left V 1 base short and J 8 bases short, with 15 bases between. Germline loops: CDR1 WNHNN, CDR2 SYGVQD (reference sequence).

Here the CDR3 reads CASTDVGRGQETQYF. The CDR3 DNA follows: TGTGCCAGCACCGACGTCGGGCGGGGGCAAGAGACCCAGTACTTC. The genes are TRBV6-5 and TRBJ2-5; 7 bases fit TRBD2. V was pared by 7 bases and J by 2 bases, with 10 bases of the junction left unmatched. The CDR3 is made up of 15 amino acids. From germline, CDR1 is MNHEY and CDR2 SVGAGI.

The CDR3 spells CASSLAPEAGEHEQYF. CDR3 nucleotide sequence: TGCGCCAGCAGCTTGGCCCCGGAGGCAGGGGAACACGAGCAGTACTTC. The chain couples TRBV5-1 to TRBJ2-7, with D possibly matching TRBD1 (6 bases). The V end was cut by 0 bases, the J end by 5 bases, with 18 bases between. Germline assignment: CDR1 SGHRS and CDR2 YFSETQ. The CDR3 covers 16 residues.

V usage is TRBV2 and J usage is TRBJ1-2, with D possibly being TRBD1 (6 bases). Germline CDR1 SNHLY, CDR2 FYNNEI. This CDR3 has 14 residues. V was clipped by 2 bases and J by 6 bases, with 13 bases between them. Written as DNA, the CDR3 is TGTGCCAGCAGTGAAATTCACAGGGTGAATGGCTACACCTTC. This encodes CASSEIHRVNGYTF. Using reference TRBV2 and TRBJ1-2 for the parts outside the CDR3, the full variable domain is EPEVTQTPSHQVTQMGQEVILRCVPISNHLYFYWYRQILGQKVEFLVSFYNNEISEKSEIFDDQFSVERPDGSNFTLKIRSTKLEDSAMYFCASSEIHRVNGYTFGSGTRLTVV.

Concerning this clone: The junction and the germline gene differ at one end; a read error may be behind it. The chain employs TRBV7-9 and TRBJ1-1, with 11 bases lining up with TRBD1. The CDR3 contains 18 residues. Germline CDR1 and CDR2: SEHNR and FQNEAQ (reference sequence). CDR3: CASSLAVRRDRGNAEAFF. CDR3 nucleotide sequence: TGTGCCAGCAGCTTAGCGGTAAGACGGGACAGGGGGAACGCTGAAGCTTTCTTT.

This clone showed up just a few times. The J gene is TRBJ1-4, the V gene TRBV12-3 or TRBV12-4; D unresolved. This CDR3 has 12 residues. Trimming shortened V by 3 bases and J by 10 bases, and 9 bases separated the two germline ends. CDR3 DNA sequence: TGTGCCAGCAGTTTTCTCGGTGGAAAACTGTTTTTT. Translated: CASSFLGGKLFF.

This chain links TRBV5-1 with TRBJ2-5; possibly TRBD2 for D (6 bases). There are 16 residues in the CDR3. The V end was cut by 4 bases, the J end by 0 bases, with 16 bases between. Germline CDR1 reads SGHRS; CDR2 reads YFSETQ. The DNA for the CDR3 is TGCGCCAGCAGCCGGCCTAGTTGGGGGGACCAAGAGACCCAGTACTTC. As protein: CASSRPSWGDQETQYF.

This clone has only one observation. The chain employs TRBV7-9 and TRBJ2-7, with 7 bases identical to TRBD1. CDR1 SEHNR and CDR2 FQNEAQ come from the germline V gene (reference sequence). This CDR3 is built from 13 residues. V gave up 7 bases and J gave up 5 bases; unmatched junction bases: 8. The DNA for the CDR3 is TGTGCCAGCACCGATACCGACAGGGACGAGCAGTACTTC. It yields the protein CASTDTDRDEQYF.

This rearrangement joins TRBV7-2 to TRBJ2-2; 11 bases fit TRBD2. V gave up 0 bases and J gave up 7 bases; unmatched junction bases: 1. The CDR3 is 15 residues long. The germline gives CDR1 SGHTA, CDR2 FQGNSA. The CDR3 region has the DNA TGTGCCAGCAGCTTAGCCACTAGCGGGAGCGGGGAGCTGTTTTTT. It translates to CASSLATSGSGELFF.

DNA for the CDR3: TGCGCCAGCAGCCCCCAGAGACAGGGCGGGATGGCCGGGGAGCTGTTTTTT. Its translation: CASSPQRQGGMAGELFF. V usage is TRBV5-1 and J usage is TRBJ2-2; D is perhaps TRBD1 (7 bases). The V gene lost 4 bases and the J gene lost 6 bases, with 22 bases spanning the gap. The CDR3 covers 17 residues. Germline values: CDR1 SGHRS, CDR2 YFSETQ. Using reference TRBV5-1 and TRBJ2-2 for the parts outside the CDR3, the full variable domain is KAGVTQTPRYLIKTRGQQVTLSCSPISGHRSVSWYQQTPGQGLQFLFEYFSETQRNKGNFPGRFSGRQFSNSRSEMNVSTLELGDSALYLCASSPQRQGGMAGELFFGEGSRLTVL.